This is a list of T cell receptor beta chains from one sample in a study of beta chain features in type 1 diabetes. Method: immunoSEQ multiplex PCR; TCRdb's copy keeps in-frame clones and lacks some. The sample carries roughly 400,000 clones, about 15% recorded once. The sequenced sample was naive CD4+ T cells from blood. Receptors originate from a young woman in good health. CDR3s include the opening cysteine and the closing phenylalanine or tryptophan. The D gene is left open where the match is weak. Only part of the rows carry a size: once, few, many, or a class if the clone is expanded.

DNA | CDR3 | J | D | size | V
TGCGCCAGCAGCTCCGGGACAACTTTCTCCTACAATGAGCAGTTCTTC | CASSSGTTFSYNEQFF | TRBJ2-1 | . | few | TRBV5-1
TGCGCCAGCAGCTTGGTGCCGGGACAGGGTAGGGGCTACACCTTC | CASSLVPGQGRGYTF | TRBJ1-2 | TRBD1 | few | TRBV5-1
TGTGCCAGCAGCTTAGCCGGCTATTTAGCCTTCGGCTACACCTTC | CASSLAGYLAFGYTF | TRBJ1-2 | . | . | TRBV7-2
TGTGCCTGGAGTGTACTAGCCCTGAGCTCCTACAATGAGCAGTTCTTC | CAWSVLALSSYNEQFF | TRBJ2-1 | . | . | TRBV30
TGTGCCAGCAGTCAGGGGACTAGGCACGAGCAGTACTTC | CASSQGTRHEQYF | TRBJ2-7 | TRBD2 | . | TRBV7-2
TGCGCCAGCCGCCGTCAAGGGGGCCCCTATGGCTACACCTTC | CASRRQGGPYGYTF | TRBJ1-2 | TRBD1 | few | TRBV4-1
TGCAGCGTTGCGCTAACAGGGAGTTCAGATCAGCCCCAGCATTTT | CSVALTGSSDQPQHF | TRBJ1-5 | . | . | TRBV29-1
TGCGCCAGCGGGCAGGTTAACACTGAAGCTTTCTTT | CASGQVNTEAFF | TRBJ1-1 | . | . | TRBV5-1
TGTGCCAGCAGACCCATAGCGGGAGGGCCGGGTAATGAGCAGTTCTTC | CASRPIAGGPGNEQFF | TRBJ2-1 | TRBD2 | . | TRBV27
TGTGCCAGCAGCTGGACAGCTAACTATGGCTACACCTTC | CASSWTANYGYTF | TRBJ1-2 | . | few | TRBV7-9
TGTGCCAGCAGCGGCGAATTGACTAGTCCATCCTCCTACGAGCAGTACTTC | CASSGELTSPSSYEQYF | TRBJ2-7 | . | . | TRBV9
TGTGCCAGCAGCTGGGGACTAGCGGGAGTCGGGGATGAGCAGTTCTTC | CASSWGLAGVGDEQFF | TRBJ2-1 | TRBD2 | few | TRBV5-4
TGTGCCAGCAGCCGTACGGGACAGCCGGGACTAGCGGGAACAGATACGCAGTATTTT | CASSRTGQPGLAGTDTQYF | TRBJ2-3 | TRBD2 | . | TRBV7-9
TGTGCCAGCAGCTCCGGGACTAGCGGGACCGGGGAGCTGTTTTTT | CASSSGTSGTGELFF | TRBJ2-2 | TRBD2 | . | TRBV7-9
TGCGCCAGCAGGTCCCAACTTCTGGACAACTACGAGCAGTACTTC | CASRSQLLDNYEQYF | TRBJ2-7 | . | . | TRBV5-1
TGTGCCAGCAGCTTGGGGACAGCCTTCTACGAGCAGTACTTC | CASSLGTAFYEQYF | TRBJ2-7 | TRBD1 | few | TRBV7-3
TGTGCCTGGAGCAGAAGAGGGTTACTCCAAGAGACCCAGTACTTC | CAWSRRGLLQETQYF | TRBJ2-5 | . | . | TRBV30
TGTGCCAGCAGTTATCAGATGCTAGCCGGGGGGGGCGAGCAGTACTTC | CASSYQMLAGGGEQYF | TRBJ2-7 | TRBD2 | few | TRBV6-6
TGTGCCTGGAAACTAGCGGGGGAGGCCTACAATGAGCAGTTCTTC | CAWKLAGEAYNEQFF | TRBJ2-1 | TRBD2 | few | TRBV30
TGTGCCAGCTACTCCTCCCCGGGGGAAGGATACGAGCAGTACTTC | CASYSSPGEGYEQYF | TRBJ2-7 | . | . | TRBV28
TGTGCCAGCAGAGCGGGAGGTACGCAAGAGACCCAGTACTTC | CASRAGGTQETQYF | TRBJ2-5 | TRBD2 | . | TRBV28
TGTGCCAGCGTCGGAGCTATCGGCGGTGAGCAGTTCTTC | CASVGAIGGEQFF | TRBJ2-1 | . | once | TRBV7-2
TGTGCCAGTAGTATAGGGAGGGATTGGGTCAATGAGCAGTTCTTC | CASSIGRDWVNEQFF | TRBJ2-1 | . | . | TRBV19
TGTGCCAGCAGCGTAGTCGGCACAGGGGCCGCCGGGGAGCTGTTTTTT | CASSVVGTGAAGELFF | TRBJ2-2 | TRBD1 | few | TRBV9
TGTGCCAGCTCGTCAGACAGGGTCGGCTACACCTTC | CASSSDRVGYTF | TRBJ1-2 | TRBD1 | few | TRBV18
TGCAGCGCCCTCCAAGAGACCCAGTACTTC | CSALQETQYF | TRBJ2-5 | . | . | TRBV29-1
TGTGCCAGCAGCAGACGACAGGGGGCGAGAGGCTACACCTTC | CASSRRQGARGYTF | TRBJ1-2 | TRBD1 | . | TRBV7-2
TGTGCCAGCAGCACCCGGGCGGGCAAATCCTACAATGAGCAGTTCTTC | CASSTRAGKSYNEQFF | TRBJ2-1 | . | few | TRBV13
TGTGCCTGGAGGAATCTTGGCGGCCACAATGAGCAGTTCTTC | CAWRNLGGHNEQFF | TRBJ2-1 | . | . | TRBV30
TGTGCCTGGGCCGCGGGAGGGAGCTCCTACGAGCAGTACTTC | CAWAAGGSSYEQYF | TRBJ2-7 | TRBD2 | few | TRBV30
TGTGCCAGCAGTTTCACCCTCAGGAACACTGAAGCTTTCTTT | CASSFTLRNTEAFF | TRBJ1-1 | . | few | TRBV5-4
TGTGCCAGCACCTCTCGGGGAAACGAGCAGTACTTC | CASTSRGNEQYF | TRBJ2-7 | . | few | TRBV6-6
TGTGCCAGCAGCTCCAAAGCGGGAGTGGGCAATGAGCAGTTCTTC | CASSSKAGVGNEQFF | TRBJ2-1 | TRBD2 | . | TRBV11-2
TGTGCCAGCAGCTTAATGCGGACAGGGGGCCTGAATGAGCAGTTCTTC | CASSLMRTGGLNEQFF | TRBJ2-1 | TRBD1 | . | TRBV7-9
TGTGCCTGTGATGGGGGAGGCTTATCTGGAAACACCATATATTTT | CACDGGGLSGNTIYF | TRBJ1-3 | . | . | TRBV30
TGTGCCAGCTCACCAAACCGGGGAGGGAACCGAGAGCAGTACTTC | CASSPNRGGNREQYF | TRBJ2-7 | TRBD2 | few | TRBV18
TGTGCCAGCAGCTTATCCGTCCCTTCGGTAGCCAAAAACATTCAGTACTTC | CASSLSVPSVAKNIQYF | TRBJ2-4 | . | . | TRBV11-2
TGTGCCAGCAGCTCGGACAGACTCTCCTACAATGAGCAGTTCTTC | CASSSDRLSYNEQFF | TRBJ2-1 | . | few | TRBV13
TGTGCCAGCAGTTCGTCAGTGTATGAGCAGTTCTTC | CASSSSVYEQFF | TRBJ2-1 | . | few | TRBV28
TGCAGCGTGACTCTAGGAAATCAGCCCCAGCATTTT | CSVTLGNQPQHF | TRBJ1-5 | . | few | TRBV29-1
TGTGCCACCAGCAGAGCTCACGGGACGGGGGGGCAGTTCTTC | CATSRAHGTGGQFF | TRBJ2-1 | TRBD2 | few | TRBV15
TGTGCCATCAGTGGTGTACAGGGGAGCATTGAGCAGTTCTTC | CAISGVQGSIEQFF | TRBJ2-1 | TRBD1 | . | TRBV10-3
TGTGCCTGGAGCCCACTAAACAATGAGCAGTTCTTC | CAWSPLNNEQFF | TRBJ2-1 | . | few | TRBV30
TGTGCCAGCAGCCAACCGACCGGGACAGGGTTCAACGAGCAGTACTTC | CASSQPTGTGFNEQYF | TRBJ2-7 | TRBD1 | few | TRBV7-8
TGTGCCAGCACCAGCGGACCATACAATGAGCAGTTCTTC | CASTSGPYNEQFF | TRBJ2-1 | . | . | TRBV2
TGTGCCAGCAGCGTAGGTCTGGGGAGTGAAAAACTGTTTTTT | CASSVGLGSEKLFF | TRBJ1-4 | . | . | TRBV9
TGTGCCAGCAGCGAGCCCTTAGCTAGCGGGAGGGGGAATGAGCAGTTCTTC | CASSEPLASGRGNEQFF | TRBJ2-1 | TRBD2 | . | TRBV9
TGTGCCAGCAGCTGGGGCCGAAAGAATACGCAGTATTTT | CASSWGRKNTQYF | TRBJ2-3 | . | . | TRBV21-1
TGTGCCAGCAGTCCGGGACAGACCTCCCGCGAGCAGTACTTC | CASSPGQTSREQYF | TRBJ2-7 | TRBD1 | . | TRBV28
TGCGCCAGCAGCTTGGTAGGTGGGTCCGGAGTTGAAGCTTTCTTT | CASSLVGGSGVEAFF | TRBJ1-1 | . | few | TRBV5-1
TGTGCCAGCAGCTTAGTACGGTGGGTCACAGTGGACGAGCAGTACTTC | CASSLVRWVTVDEQYF | TRBJ2-7 | . | . | TRBV7-9
TGTGCCAGCAGTTTTAGCGGGAGCGACTACAATGAGCAGTTCTTC | CASSFSGSDYNEQFF | TRBJ2-1 | TRBD2 | few | TRBV11-1
TGTGCCAGTAGTATGGACAGGGACAGGGAGCAGTTCTTC | CASSMDRDREQFF | TRBJ2-1 | TRBD1 | once | TRBV19
TGTGCCAGCAGCTTCGGCGCGGGAGGGCCTCTTGAGCAGTTCTTC | CASSFGAGGPLEQFF | TRBJ2-1 | TRBD2 | . | TRBV5-4
TGTGCCAGCAGCCGAAGGACTAGCGGAGCCTACGAGCAGTACTTC | CASSRRTSGAYEQYF | TRBJ2-7 | TRBD2 | once | TRBV7-9
TGCAGCGTTGAGCGGCCTAATGAGCAGTTCTTC | CSVERPNEQFF | TRBJ2-1 | . | . | TRBV29-1
TGTGCCAGCAGTTACCCCGGGACTAGCGGGTACAATGAGCAGTTCTTC | CASSYPGTSGYNEQFF | TRBJ2-1 | TRBD2 | . | TRBV6-5